The 31 T cell receptor beta chains below come from one sample, sequenced in a study of cytomegalovirus exposure and HLA in healthy donors (dated by TCRdb to the late 2010s). Libraries came from the immunoSEQ multiplex PCR assay. For the multiplex PCR, a mixture combining 60 forward primers for TCR Vbeta segments and 13 reverse primers for TCR Jbeta segments was used. TCRdb took this table from immuneACCESS and kept in-frame rearrangements with V and J called. Such tables lack part of the clones; where checked against another copy, unresolved V genes explain under half of the gap, and the rest is unexplained. The sample table shows some 120,000 clones, and about 80% are seen once. Together, the top ten hold more than 2.5% of the sample. The source material was PBMCs. These receptor sequences come from a woman aged 50 to 60 in good health and CMV-seronegative.

The chain is built from TRBV7-9 and TRBJ2-7, with D perhaps TRBD1 (6 bases). Germline CDR1 and CDR2: SEHNR and FQNEAQ (reference sequence). The CDR3 spans 13 residues. The V gene lost 5 bases and the J gene lost 9 bases, with 17 bases spanning the gap. The CDR3 nucleotides are TGTGCCAGCAGCCTTAGTGGGGGCGATGGGCAGTACTTC. This encodes CASSLSGGDGQYF.

The chain joins TRBV30 to TRBJ2-7; no reliable D call. The CDR3 length is 17 residues. V lost 3 bases and J 0 bases, leaving 21 bases between the germline ends. Germline-derived CDR1 and CDR2 are GTSNPN and SVGIG (reference sequence). CDR3 coding DNA: TGTGCCTGGAGGTATCGACAAGGCCTCACGAGCTCCTACGAGCAGTACTTC. The encoded protein is CAWRYRQGLTSSYEQYF.

In its sample, this clone was seen a few times. The chain employs TRBV9 and TRBJ2-7; the D gene is possibly TRBD1 (5 bases). V gave up 0 bases and J gave up 0 bases, with 7 bases separating them. Per the germline V gene, CDR1 is SGDLS and CDR2 is YYNGEE. The CDR3 has 14 residues. CDR3 bases: TGTGCCAGCAGCGTAGGACAGAGCTCCTACGAGCAGTACTTC. Translating gives CASSVGQSSYEQYF.

The V gene is TRBV7-2, the J gene TRBJ2-7; 10 bases fit TRBD2. Unmatched junction bases numbered 7, after V lost 5 bases and J lost 3 bases. Germline CDR1 SGHTA, CDR2 FQGNSA. The CDR3 runs to 15 residues. CDR3 DNA: TGTGCCAGCAGCCCTGCAGCGGGGGGGTACTACGAGCAGTACTTC. Its protein is CASSPAAGGYYEQYF.

This clone was counted a few times. The CDR3 sequence is CASVSGATNEKLFF. DNA of the CDR3: TGTGCCAGCGTATCAGGCGCAACTAATGAAAAACTGTTTTTT. The chain combines TRBV6-1 with TRBJ1-4, with D uncertain. Germline V gene data show CDR1 as MNHNS and CDR2 as SASEGT. The length of the CDR3 is 14 residues. The germline V and J ends were trimmed by 8 bases and 0 bases, with 10 bases remaining between them.

This clone appeared a few times. The V and J genes are TRBV28 and TRBJ2-1; 7 bases agree with TRBD1. The trim removed 5 bases at V and 2 bases at J, leaving 6 bases unmatched. This CDR3 is 15 amino acids long. Looked up from germline, CDR1 is MDHEN and CDR2 is SYDVKM. The CDR3 protein is CASSPSGTAYNEQFF. The DNA for the CDR3 is TGTGCCAGCAGTCCCTCCGGGACAGCCTACAATGAGCAGTTCTTC.

This clone occurred a few times. V is TRBV23-1 and J is TRBJ1-4, with D possibly being TRBD1 (6 bases). TRBV23-1 is an ORF; its function is uncertain. The V end was cut by 11 bases, the J end by 8 bases, with 15 bases between. This CDR3 is built from 12 residues. CDR3: CAQQGWKEKLFF. CDR3 bases: TGCGCCCAACAGGGATGGAAAGAAAAACTGTTTTTT.

J is TRBJ2-5 and V is TRBV7-2, with TRBD2 as a possible D gene (6 bases). The J call is in doubt because the DNA end fits TRBJ2-7 better. CDR1 and CDR2 from the germline V gene are SGHTA and FQGNSA. The CDR3 is 13 residues long. Here the CDR3 reads CASSPGGSYEQYF. As DNA, the CDR3 is TGTGCCAGCAGCCCCGGGGGATCCTACGAGCAGTACTTC.

This clone occurred a few times. The chain is built from TRBV30 and TRBJ2-1, with 9 bases aligning to TRBD2. The CDR3 is 14 amino acids. Germline CDR1 GTSNPN, CDR2 SVGIG (reference sequence). Germline trimming cut 1 base from V and 5 bases from J; bases unmatched to any gene: 3. Written as DNA, the CDR3 is TGTGCCTGGAGTGGACTAGCGGAGGACAATGAGCAGTTCTTC. It is translated as CAWSGLAEDNEQFF.

For this clone: Relative to the germline gene, one junction end is altered; a read error may explain this. The chain recombines TRBV7-2 with TRBJ2-7; TRBD1 aligns across 8 bases. The V gene's germline CDR1 is SGHTA and CDR2 FQGNSA. This CDR3 spans 16 amino acids. The CDR3 sequence is CASSLASTGVSHEQYF. CDR3 in DNA: TGTGCCAGCAGCTTAGCTTCGACAGGGGTCTCCCACGAGCAGTACTTC.

This clone was recorded once. V gene TRBV7-6 combines with J gene TRBJ1-2; TRBD1 matches 12 bases. The V gene's germline CDR1 is SGHVS and CDR2 FNYEAQ. The CDR3 is made up of 17 amino acids. Trimming took 1 base from V and 9 from J; bases not matched to a gene: 12. CDR3 coding DNA: TGTGCCAGCAGCTTAGATACCGGGACAGGGGGCGGGATAAGCTACACCTTC. Protein sequence: CASSLDTGTGGGISYTF.

This clone was counted a few times. V gene TRBV27 combines with J gene TRBJ2-3; D is perhaps TRBD2 (5 bases). V lost 6 bases to trimming and J lost 0 bases, with 16 bases between them. Looked up from germline, CDR1 is MNHEY and CDR2 is SMNVEV (reference sequence). This CDR3 contains 16 residues. Here the CDR3 reads CASSSFFGGSTDTQYF. As DNA, the CDR3 is TGTGCCAGCAGCTCCTTTTTCGGCGGGAGCACAGATACGCAGTATTTT.

The rearrangement uses TRBV28 and TRBJ2-5; the match to TRBD2 covers 7 bases. In germline, CDR1 is MDHEN, CDR2 SYDVKM. The CDR3 is 14 amino acids. Trimming removed 11 bases from V and 5 bases from J; junction bases left unmatched: 14. In DNA form, the CDR3 reads TGTGCCTACGGGTCGGGAGGCCGGCGGGAGACCCAGTACTTC. Encoded protein: CAYGSGGRRETQYF.

The chain links TRBV18 to TRBJ1-4, with D perhaps matching TRBD1 (5 bases). CDR1 is KGHSH, CDR2 LQKENI, per germline. Trimming took 1 base from V and 8 from J, leaving 11 bases between them. CDR3 length: 14 residues. CDR3 bases: TGTGCCAGCTCACCACAGGGGTCGTCCGAAAAACTGTTTTTT. This encodes CASSPQGSSEKLFF.

CDR3 sequence: CASSSAAGTAEGEQYF. The DNA of the CDR3 is TGTGCCAGCAGCTCTGCCGCCGGGACAGCTGAAGGCGAGCAGTACTTC. This rearrangement joins TRBV7-9 to TRBJ2-7; 7 bases fit TRBD1. The germline V gene has CDR1 SEHNR and CDR2 FQNEAQ (reference sequence). CDR3 length: 16 residues. J was trimmed by 6 bases and V by 4 bases; bases with no gene match: 15. Full variable domain (outside the CDR3, taken from reference TRBV7-9 and TRBJ2-7): DTGVSQNPRHKITKRGQNVTFRCDPISEHNRLYWYRQTLGQGPEFLTYFQNEAQLEKSRLLSDRFSAERPKGSFSTLEIQRTEQGDSAMYLCASSSAAGTAEGEQYFGPGTRLTVT.

The V and J genes are TRBV29-1 and TRBJ2-7, with a tentative D call TRBD1 (6 bases). The length of the CDR3 is 12 residues. Germline CDR1 SQVTM, CDR2 ANQGSEA. V was clipped by 5 bases and J by 4 bases, with 12 bases between them. The CDR3 nucleotides read TGCAGCGTTCGGGACACCTTATACGAGCAGTACTTC. Protein product: CSVRDTLYEQYF.

The chain carries TRBV6-5 and TRBJ2-5; the D gene is possibly TRBD1 (6 bases). CDR1 is MNHEY, CDR2 SVGAGI, per germline. The CDR3 runs to 12 residues. V was shortened by 5 bases and J by 6 bases, with 10 bases between the two germline ends. The CDR3 is CASSQGRQTQYF. The DNA for the CDR3 is TGTGCCAGCAGTCAGGGGCGGCAGACCCAGTACTTC.

This chain joins TRBV7-2 and TRBJ1-1, with 7 bases fitting TRBD1. The CDR3 consists of 16 residues. The ends lost 1 base at V and 3 bases at J; junction bases unmatched: 8. Looked up from germline, CDR1 is SGHTA and CDR2 is FQGNSA. The CDR3 region is CASSLVSGGRDTEAFF. CDR3 bases: TGTGCCAGCAGCTTAGTGTCAGGGGGTCGGGACACTGAAGCTTTCTTT. Variable domain in full (rest from reference TRBV7-2 and TRBJ1-1): GAGVSQSPSNKVTEKGKDVELRCDPISGHTALYWYRQSLGQGLEFLIYFQGNSAPDKSGLPSDRFSAERTGGSVSTLTIQRTQQEDSAVYLCASSLVSGGRDTEAFFGQGTRLTVV.

The chain couples TRBV4-2 to TRBJ2-2, with 8 bases lining up with TRBD2. The CDR3 runs to 17 residues. The ends lost 2 bases at V and 2 bases at J; junction bases unmatched: 7. Germline lookup yields CDR1 LGHNA and CDR2 YNFKEQ. This CDR3 reads CASSQPAGGANTGELFF. The CDR3 DNA reads as TGTGCCAGCAGCCAACCTGCCGGGGGGGCTAACACCGGGGAGCTGTTTTTT.

The J gene is TRBJ2-7, the V gene TRBV18; maybe TRBD1 (6 bases). The CDR3 has 15 residues. Trimming took off 6 bases at V and 4 bases at J, with 19 bases between the two ends. Germline CDR1 reads KGHSH; CDR2 reads LQKENI. The chain's CDR3 is CASSPSAQGSYEQYF. For the CDR3, the DNA is TGTGCCAGCTCCCCGTCGGCGCAGGGGTCGTACGAGCAGTACTTC.

This clone was picked up a small number of times. The chain carries TRBV20-1 and TRBJ2-5; no clear D. Matching the DNA end better, TRBJ2-7 makes the J call doubtful. The V gene's germline CDR1 is DFQATT and CDR2 SNEGSKA (reference sequence). There are 11 residues in the CDR3. The CDR3 reads CSRQRSYEQYF. The CDR3 DNA follows: TGCAGTAGGCAGCGTTCCTACGAGCAGTACTTC.

The chain combines TRBV4-1 with TRBJ1-5, with D perhaps TRBD1 (5 bases). This CDR3 contains 14 residues. V lost 2 bases to trimming and J lost 4 bases, with 9 bases between them. In germline, CDR1 is MGHRA, CDR2 YSYEKL. In DNA form, the CDR3 reads TGCGCCAGCAGCCAACAGGGTCCTAATCAGCCCCAGCATTTT. Residues: CASSQQGPNQPQHF.

The V and J genes are TRBV9 and TRBJ2-1, with TRBD2 matching over 10 bases. The CDR3 sequence is 17 residues long. Germline-derived CDR1 and CDR2 are SGDLS and YYNGEE. The junction had 9 bases not matched to a gene; V was cut back by 1 base and J by 5 bases. CDR3 nucleotides: TGTGCCAGCAGCGTACTCGGGACTAGCGAGACCAACAATGAGCAGTTCTTC. This gives the protein CASSVLGTSETNNEQFF.

This rearrangement joins TRBV6-5 to TRBJ2-7, with 13 bases fitting TRBD2. CDR1 is MNHEY and CDR2 is SVGAGI in the germline V gene. The CDR3 is 15 amino acids. The V and J ends lost 6 bases and 7 bases, in that order; junction bases with no gene match: 9. The CDR3 sequence is CASSRLAGGGGEQYF. For the CDR3, the DNA is TGTGCCAGCAGCCGACTAGCGGGAGGCGGGGGAGAGCAGTACTTC.

This rearrangement joins TRBV6-5 to TRBJ2-3; D is unclear. The CDR3 is 16 residues long. Germline CDR1 is MNHEY and CDR2 is SVGAGI. V dropped 0 bases and J dropped 4 bases, with 14 bases sitting between them. The CDR3 sequence is CASSYSISPGSDTQYF. As DNA, the CDR3 is TGTGCCAGCAGTTACTCGATAAGTCCCGGGTCAGATACGCAGTATTTT.

The V and J genes are TRBV5-6 and TRBJ2-7; 9 bases align to TRBD2. J was trimmed by 1 base and V by 2 bases; bases with no gene match: 4. The CDR3 length is 15 residues. Germline V lookup: CDR1 SGHDT, CDR2 YYEEEE. The CDR3 loop is CASSFGAGGSYEQYF. CDR3 nucleotide sequence: TGTGCCAGCAGCTTCGGCGCGGGAGGGTCCTACGAGCAGTACTTC.

The chain joins TRBV7-3 to TRBJ2-5; TRBD2 agrees at 9 bases. V lost 5 bases and J lost 13; bases outside the gene matches: 11. Germline assignment: CDR1 SGHTA and CDR2 FQGTGA. This CDR3 comprises 13 residues. The CDR3 here is CASSPWGLAEMYF. For the CDR3, the DNA is TGTGCCAGCAGCCCTTGGGGACTAGCAGAAATGTACTTC.

V usage is TRBV6-5 and J usage is TRBJ1-2; maybe TRBD1 (5 bases). Trimming removed 6 bases from V and 5 bases from J, with 13 bases in between. Per the germline V gene, CDR1 is MNHEY and CDR2 is SVGAGI. The CDR3 runs 13 residues. The CDR3 loop is CASSRQGVYGYTF. For the CDR3, the DNA is TGTGCCAGCAGCCGGCAGGGCGTTTATGGCTACACCTTC.

J is TRBJ1-1 and V is TRBV30; D remains unclear. The V gene lost 2 bases and the J gene lost 3 bases, with 10 bases spanning the gap. Per the germline V gene, CDR1 is GTSNPN and CDR2 is SVGIG (reference sequence). The CDR3 totals 13 residues. CDR3 nucleotide sequence: TGTGCCTGGAGTACCGGGGAGGACACTGAAGCTTTCTTT. Its protein product is CAWSTGEDTEAFF.

This clone has a handful of counts. V usage is TRBV7-8 and J usage is TRBJ1-1; 11 bases match TRBD1. The CDR3 loop spans 15 amino acids. Germline CDR1 SGHVS, CDR2 FQNEAQ. V trimming: 1 base; J trimming: 4 bases; junction bases outside the gene matches: 2. Written as DNA, the CDR3 is TGTGCCAGCAGCTTAGACGGGACAGGGGGCACTGAAGCTTTCTTT. Translating gives CASSLDGTGGTEAFF.

This clone was recorded only once. This rearrangement joins TRBV10-3 to TRBJ1-1; the D gene is possibly TRBD1 (5 bases). The CDR3 covers 15 residues. Trimming cost V 0 bases and J 2 bases, with 10 bases left between them. From germline, CDR1 is ENHRY and CDR2 SYGVKD. For the CDR3, the DNA is TGTGCCATCAGTGAGTCGCAGGGTGATAACACTGAAGCTTTCTTT. Translation: CAISESQGDNTEAFF.